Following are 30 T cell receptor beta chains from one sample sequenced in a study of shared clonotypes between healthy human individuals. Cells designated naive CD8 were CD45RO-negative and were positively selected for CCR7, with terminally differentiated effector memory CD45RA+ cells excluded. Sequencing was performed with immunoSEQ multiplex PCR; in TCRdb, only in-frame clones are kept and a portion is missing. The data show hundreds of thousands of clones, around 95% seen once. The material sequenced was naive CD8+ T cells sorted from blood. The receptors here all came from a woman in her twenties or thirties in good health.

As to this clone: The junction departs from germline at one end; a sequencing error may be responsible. As DNA, the CDR3 is TGTGCCAGCAGGGGAGGCCTAGGGTCTTGGAATTTT. Translation: CASRGGLGSWNF. This chain connects TRBV27 to TRBJ2-3, with a possible D match to TRBD2 (6 bases). Germline V CDR1 and CDR2: MNHEY, SMNVEV (reference sequence). The CDR3 runs to 12 residues.

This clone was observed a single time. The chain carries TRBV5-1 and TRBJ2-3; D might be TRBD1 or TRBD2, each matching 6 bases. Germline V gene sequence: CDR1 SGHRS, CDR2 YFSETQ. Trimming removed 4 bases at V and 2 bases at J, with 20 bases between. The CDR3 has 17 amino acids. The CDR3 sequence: CASSTTGLAVITDTQYF. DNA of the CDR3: TGCGCCAGCAGCACTACAGGGTTAGCGGTGATCACAGATACGCAGTATTTT.

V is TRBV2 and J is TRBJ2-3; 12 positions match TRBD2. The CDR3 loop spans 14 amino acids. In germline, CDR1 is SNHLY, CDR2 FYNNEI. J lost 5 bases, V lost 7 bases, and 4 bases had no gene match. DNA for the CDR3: TGTGCCAGCATTGAGACTAGCGGGAGAGATACGCAGTATTTT. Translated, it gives CASIETSGRDTQYF. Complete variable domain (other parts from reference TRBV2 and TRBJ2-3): EPEVTQTPSHQVTQMGQEVILRCVPISNHLYFYWYRQILGQKVEFLVSFYNNEISEKSEIFDDQFSVERPDGSNFTLKIRSTKLEDSAMYFCASIETSGRDTQYFGPGTRLTVL.

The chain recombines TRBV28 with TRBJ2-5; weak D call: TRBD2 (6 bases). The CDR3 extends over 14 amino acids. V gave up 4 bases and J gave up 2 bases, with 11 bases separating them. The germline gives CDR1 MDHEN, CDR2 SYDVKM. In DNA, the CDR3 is TGTGCCAGCAGTTGGATTAGCGGACAAGAGACCCAGTACTTC. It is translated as CASSWISGQETQYF.

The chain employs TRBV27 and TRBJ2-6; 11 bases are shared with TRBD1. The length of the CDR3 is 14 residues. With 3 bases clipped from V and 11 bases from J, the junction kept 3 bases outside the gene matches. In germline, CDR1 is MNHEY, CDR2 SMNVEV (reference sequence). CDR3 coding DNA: TGTGCCAGCAGTTTTGGACAGGGGGCACACGTCCTGACTTTC. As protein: CASSFGQGAHVLTF.

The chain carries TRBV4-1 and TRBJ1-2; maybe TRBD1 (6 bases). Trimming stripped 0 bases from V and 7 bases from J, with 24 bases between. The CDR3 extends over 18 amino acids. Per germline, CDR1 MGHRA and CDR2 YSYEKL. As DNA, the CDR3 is TGCGCCAGCAGCCAAGAGCCCCTACTCACCGGGACAAGGCTTGGCTACACCTTC. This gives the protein CASSQEPLLTGTRLGYTF.

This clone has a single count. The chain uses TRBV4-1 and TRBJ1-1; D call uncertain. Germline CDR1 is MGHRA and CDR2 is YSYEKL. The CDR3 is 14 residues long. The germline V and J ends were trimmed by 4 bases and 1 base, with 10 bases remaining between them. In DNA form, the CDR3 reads TGCGCCAGCAGCCCACGTCTCCAGAACACTGAAGCTTTCTTT. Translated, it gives CASSPRLQNTEAFF.

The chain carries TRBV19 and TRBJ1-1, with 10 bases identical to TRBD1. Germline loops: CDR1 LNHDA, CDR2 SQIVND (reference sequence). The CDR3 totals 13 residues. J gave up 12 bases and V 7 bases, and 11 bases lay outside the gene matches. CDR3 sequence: CASTSKWDRGTFF. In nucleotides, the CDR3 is TGTGCCAGTACCTCTAAATGGGACAGGGGTACTTTCTTT. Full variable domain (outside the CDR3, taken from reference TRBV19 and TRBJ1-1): DGGITQSPKYLFRKEGQNVTLSCEQNLNHDAMYWYRQDPGQGLRLIYYSQIVNDFQKGDIAEGYSVSREKKESFPLTVTSAQKNPTAFYLCASTSKWDRGTFFGQGTRLTVV.

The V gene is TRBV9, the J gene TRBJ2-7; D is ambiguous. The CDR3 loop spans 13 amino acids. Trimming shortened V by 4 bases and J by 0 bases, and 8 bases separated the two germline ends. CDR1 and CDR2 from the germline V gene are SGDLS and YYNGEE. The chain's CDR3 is CASSSPRSYEQYF. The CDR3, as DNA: TGTGCCAGCAGCTCCCCCCGCTCCTACGAGCAGTACTTC.

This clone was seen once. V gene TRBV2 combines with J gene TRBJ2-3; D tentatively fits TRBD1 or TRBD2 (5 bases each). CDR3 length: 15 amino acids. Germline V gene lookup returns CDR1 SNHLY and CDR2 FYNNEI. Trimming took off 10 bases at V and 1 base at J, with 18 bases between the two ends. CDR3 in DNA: TGTGCCATCCTCAAGGTCCGAGGGGGCACAGATACGCAGTATTTT. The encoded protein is CAILKVRGGTDTQYF.

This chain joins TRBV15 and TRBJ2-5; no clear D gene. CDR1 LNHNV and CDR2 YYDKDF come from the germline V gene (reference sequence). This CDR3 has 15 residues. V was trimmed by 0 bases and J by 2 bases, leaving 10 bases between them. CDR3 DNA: TGTGCCACCAGCAGAGAAGGTGGGCAGCAAGAGACCCAGTACTTC. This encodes CATSREGGQQETQYF.

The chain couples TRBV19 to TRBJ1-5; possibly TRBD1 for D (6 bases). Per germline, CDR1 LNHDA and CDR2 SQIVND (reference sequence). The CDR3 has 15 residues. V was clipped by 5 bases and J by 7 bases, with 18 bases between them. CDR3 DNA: TGTGCCAGTAGTTCCAGGGGCCAAGGTCGACAGCCCCAGCATTTT. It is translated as CASSSRGQGRQPQHF.

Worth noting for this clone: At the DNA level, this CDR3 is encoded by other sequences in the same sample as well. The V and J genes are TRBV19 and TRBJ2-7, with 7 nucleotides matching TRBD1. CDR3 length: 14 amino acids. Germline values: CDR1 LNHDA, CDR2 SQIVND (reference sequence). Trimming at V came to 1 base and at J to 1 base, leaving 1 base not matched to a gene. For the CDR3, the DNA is TGTGCCAGTAGTATAGGACAGGGTTCCTACGAGCAGTACTTC. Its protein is CASSIGQGSYEQYF. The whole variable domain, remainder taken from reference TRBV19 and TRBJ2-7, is DGGITQSPKYLFRKEGQNVTLSCEQNLNHDAMYWYRQDPGQGLRLIYYSQIVNDFQKGDIAEGYSVSREKKESFPLTVTSAQKNPTAFYLCASSIGQGSYEQYFGPGTRLTVT.

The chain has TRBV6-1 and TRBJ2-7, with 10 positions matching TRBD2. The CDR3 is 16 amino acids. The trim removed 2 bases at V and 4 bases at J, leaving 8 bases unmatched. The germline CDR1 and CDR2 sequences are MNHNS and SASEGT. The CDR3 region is CASSEQLAGGWYEQYF. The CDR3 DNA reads TGTGCCAGCAGTGAACAATTAGCGGGAGGATGGTACGAGCAGTACTTC.

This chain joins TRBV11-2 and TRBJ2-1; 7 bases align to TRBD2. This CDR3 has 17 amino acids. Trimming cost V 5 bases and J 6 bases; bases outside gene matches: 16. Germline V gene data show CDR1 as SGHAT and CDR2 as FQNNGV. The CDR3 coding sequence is TGTGCCAGCAGCCCCACTCGAATGGCGGGAGAGCCCAATGAGCAGTTCTTC. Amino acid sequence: CASSPTRMAGEPNEQFF.

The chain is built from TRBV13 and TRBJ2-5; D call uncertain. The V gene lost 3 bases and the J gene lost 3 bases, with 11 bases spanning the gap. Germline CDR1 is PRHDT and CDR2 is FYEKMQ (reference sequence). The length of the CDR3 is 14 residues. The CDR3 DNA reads TGTGCCAGCAGCTTGGACCGAGCAAAAGAGACCCAGTACTTC. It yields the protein CASSLDRAKETQYF.

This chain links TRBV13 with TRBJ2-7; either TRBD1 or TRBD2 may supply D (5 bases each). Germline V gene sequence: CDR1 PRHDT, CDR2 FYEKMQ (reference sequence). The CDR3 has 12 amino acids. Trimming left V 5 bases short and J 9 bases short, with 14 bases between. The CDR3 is CASSQASGGQYF. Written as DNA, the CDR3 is TGTGCCAGCAGCCAAGCCTCTGGGGGGCAGTACTTC.

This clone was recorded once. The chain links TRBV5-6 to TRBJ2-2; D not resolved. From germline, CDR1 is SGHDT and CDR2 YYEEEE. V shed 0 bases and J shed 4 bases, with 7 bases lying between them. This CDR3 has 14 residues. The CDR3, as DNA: TGTGCCAGCAGCTTGGCCTGGCCCACCGGGGAGCTGTTTTTT. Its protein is CASSLAWPTGELFF.

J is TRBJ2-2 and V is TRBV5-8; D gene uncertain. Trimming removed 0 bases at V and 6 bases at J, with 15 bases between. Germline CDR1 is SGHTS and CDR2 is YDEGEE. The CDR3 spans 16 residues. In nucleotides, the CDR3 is TGTGCCAGCAGCTTGGGTTGGGGAACGATGGCCGGGGAGCTGTTTTTT. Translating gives CASSLGWGTMAGELFF.

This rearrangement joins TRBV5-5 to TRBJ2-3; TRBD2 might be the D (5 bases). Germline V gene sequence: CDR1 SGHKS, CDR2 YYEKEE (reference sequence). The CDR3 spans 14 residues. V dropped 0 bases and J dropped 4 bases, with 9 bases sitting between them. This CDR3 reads CASSLGGRSDTQYF. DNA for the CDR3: TGTGCCAGCAGCTTGGGAGGGCGGTCAGATACGCAGTATTTT.

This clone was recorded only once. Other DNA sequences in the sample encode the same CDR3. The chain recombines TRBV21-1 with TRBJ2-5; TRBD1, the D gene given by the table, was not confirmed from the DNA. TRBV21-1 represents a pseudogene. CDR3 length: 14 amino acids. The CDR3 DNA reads TGTGCCAGCAGCAAAGGGGACAGCCAAGAGACCCAGTACTTC. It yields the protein CASSKGDSQETQYF.

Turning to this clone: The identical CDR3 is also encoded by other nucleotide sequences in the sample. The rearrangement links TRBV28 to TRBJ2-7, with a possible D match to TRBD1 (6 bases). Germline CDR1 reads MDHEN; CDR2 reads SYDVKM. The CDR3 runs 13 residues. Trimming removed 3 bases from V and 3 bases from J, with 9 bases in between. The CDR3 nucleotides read TGTGCCAGCAGTTTCTCGGACAGCTACGAGCAGTACTTC. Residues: CASSFSDSYEQYF.

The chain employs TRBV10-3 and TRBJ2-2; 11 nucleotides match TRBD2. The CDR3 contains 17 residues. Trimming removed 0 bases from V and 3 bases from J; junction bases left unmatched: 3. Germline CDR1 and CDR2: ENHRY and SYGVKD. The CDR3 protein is CAISESSGRAYTGELFF. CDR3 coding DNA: TGTGCCATCAGTGAGTCTAGCGGGAGGGCCTACACCGGGGAGCTGTTTTTT.

CDR3 DNA sequence: TGCGCCAGCAGGGAAGGGACCTCGGGAGGGGAGCAGTACTTC. Translation gives CASREGTSGGEQYF. The V call is TRBV5-1, the J call TRBJ2-7; TRBD2 aligns across 8 bases. The length of the CDR3 is 14 residues. The germline gives CDR1 SGHRS, CDR2 YFSETQ. V lost 5 bases, J lost 7 bases, and 11 bases stayed unmatched.

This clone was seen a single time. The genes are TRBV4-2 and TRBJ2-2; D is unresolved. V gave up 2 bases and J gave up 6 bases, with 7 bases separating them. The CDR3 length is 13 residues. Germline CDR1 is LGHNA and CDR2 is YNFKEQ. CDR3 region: CASSQSSPGELFF. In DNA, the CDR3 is TGTGCCAGCAGCCAATCTAGTCCCGGGGAGCTGTTTTTT.

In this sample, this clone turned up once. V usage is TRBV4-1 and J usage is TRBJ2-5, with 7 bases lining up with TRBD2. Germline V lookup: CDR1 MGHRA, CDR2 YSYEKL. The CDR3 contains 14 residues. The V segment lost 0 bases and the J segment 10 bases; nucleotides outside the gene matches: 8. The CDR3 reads CASSQDGRERVQYF. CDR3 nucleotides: TGCGCCAGCAGCCAAGATGGGCGGGAGCGTGTCCAGTACTTC.

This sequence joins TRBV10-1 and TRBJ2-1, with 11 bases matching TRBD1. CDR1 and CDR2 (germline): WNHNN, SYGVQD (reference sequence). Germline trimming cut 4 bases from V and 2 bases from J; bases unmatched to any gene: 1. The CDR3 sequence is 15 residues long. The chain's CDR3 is CASSADRGPYNEQFF. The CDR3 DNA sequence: TGCGCCAGCAGTGCGGACAGGGGGCCCTACAATGAGCAGTTCTTC.

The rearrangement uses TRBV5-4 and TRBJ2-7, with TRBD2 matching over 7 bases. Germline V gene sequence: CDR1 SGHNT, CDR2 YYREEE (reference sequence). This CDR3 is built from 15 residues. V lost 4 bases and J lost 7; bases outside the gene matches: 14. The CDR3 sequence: CASSVGGTGHVEQYF. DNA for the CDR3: TGTGCCAGCAGCGTGGGGGGGACGGGCCATGTGGAGCAGTACTTC.

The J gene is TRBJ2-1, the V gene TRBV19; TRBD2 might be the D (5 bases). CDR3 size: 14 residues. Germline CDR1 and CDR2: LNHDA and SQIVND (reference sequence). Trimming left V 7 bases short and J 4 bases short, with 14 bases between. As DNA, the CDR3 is TGTGCCAGTACCCTGCGGGCGGGTTACAATGAGCAGTTCTTC. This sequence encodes CASTLRAGYNEQFF. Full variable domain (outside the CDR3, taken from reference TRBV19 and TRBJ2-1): DGGITQSPKYLFRKEGQNVTLSCEQNLNHDAMYWYRQDPGQGLRLIYYSQIVNDFQKGDIAEGYSVSREKKESFPLTVTSAQKNPTAFYLCASTLRAGYNEQFFGPGTRLTVL.

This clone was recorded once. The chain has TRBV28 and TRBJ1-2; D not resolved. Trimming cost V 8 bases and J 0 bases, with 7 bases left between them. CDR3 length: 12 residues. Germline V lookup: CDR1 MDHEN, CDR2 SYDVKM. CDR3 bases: TGTGCCAGCGACGGGACTAACTATGGCTACACCTTC. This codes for CASDGTNYGYTF.